This TCR beta chain was captured by sequencing in a study of blood T cell repertoires in COVID-19. Overall study context: Acute and convalescent COVID-19 specimens originated in the United States, Italy and Spain.

Germline values: CDR1 SNHLY, CDR2 FYNNEI. V lost 7 bases and J 3 bases, leaving 15 bases between the germline ends. This CDR3 has 14 amino acids. TCRdb's copy holds only in-frame clones and misses some; the assay was immunoSEQ multiplex PCR. The sample lists about 340,000 clones; around nine tenths were seen once. Sample: peripheral blood. V is TRBV2 and J is TRBJ1-1; no clear D. The sequence came from a woman in her sixties or seventies with COVID-19, enrolled during active disease. The CDR3 sequence is CASILENTYTEAFF. DNA of the CDR3: TGTGCCAGCATCCTAGAAAACACTTACACTGAAGCTTTCTTT.